The rows below give T cell receptor beta chains drawn from one sample of a study of T-cell reconstitution after alpha-beta-depleted transplantation in children. TCRdb passed the PCR reads through MiXCR, listing each CDR3 protein once. This table has 200,000 or so distinct CDR3 sequences, approximately 8.4% appearing once. Sample: PBMCs, mostly from graft donor cells, taken 360 days after TCRalphabeta/CD19-depleted stem cell transplant. The receptors derive from a male patient aged 2 to 10 who had a stem cell transplant for acute myeloid leukemia, so the T cells may come from the graft donor. CDR3s include the opening cysteine and the closing phenylalanine or tryptophan. D genes are given only for firm matches. Size values are once, few and many counts, or a class for expanded clones, and some rows have none.

DNA: TGTGCCATCAGCCTAGCGGGTAATGAGCAGTTCTTC
CDR3: CAISLAGNEQFF
D: TRBD2
J: TRBJ2-1
size: many
length: 12
V: TRBV10-3

DNA: TGCGCCAGCAGCTTGGAGGGAGGGATAAAAGGCTACACCTTC
CDR3: CASSLEGGIKGYTF
D: .
J: TRBJ1-2
size: many
length: 14
V: TRBV5-1

DNA: TGTGCCAGCTCACCACTGGCTAGCGGATACTCCTACGAGCAGTACTTC
CDR3: CASSPLASGYSYEQYF
D: TRBD2
J: TRBJ2-7
size: .
length: 16
V: TRBV18

DNA: TGCGCCAGCAGCTTGGCTCGCGGGACAGGGTTGGCAGATACGCAGTATTTT
CDR3: CASSLARGTGLADTQYF
D: TRBD1
J: TRBJ2-3
size: .
length: 17
V: TRBV5-1

DNA: TGCAGCGGATCGCGCTCTAACTATGGCTACACCTTC
CDR3: CSGSRSNYGYTF
D: .
J: TRBJ1-2
size: many
length: 12
V: TRBV29-1

DNA: TGTGCCAGCAGTCTGAACGGGCCTCGTTATGGCTACACCTTC
CDR3: CASSLNGPRYGYTF
D: .
J: TRBJ1-2
size: few
length: 14
V: TRBV12-3/TRBV12-4

DNA: TGTGCCAGCAGCTACCAGCCTGGGGCCAACGTCCTGACTTTC
CDR3: CASSYQPGANVLTF
D: .
J: TRBJ2-6
size: .
length: 14
V: TRBV7-8

DNA: TGTGCCAGCAGTTACGGTTCAGGGCCCGGGGAGCTGTTTTTT
CDR3: CASSYGSGPGELFF
D: .
J: TRBJ2-2
size: .
length: 14
V: TRBV6-5

DNA: TGCAGTGCGCGATTAGCGGCCTCCCGGGAGACCCAGTACTTC
CDR3: CSARLAASRETQYF
D: .
J: TRBJ2-5
size: many
length: 14
V: TRBV20-1

DNA: TGTGCCAGCAGTTTAAATCGGGCCCCAAGGGCCGGGGAGCTGTTTTTT
CDR3: CASSLNRAPRAGELFF
D: .
J: TRBJ2-2
size: few
length: 16
V: TRBV12-3/TRBV12-4

DNA: TGTGCCAGCAGCTTAGTTTCGGTGGTTCTAGAGACCCAGTACTTC
CDR3: CASSLVSVVLETQYF
D: .
J: TRBJ2-5
size: many
length: 15
V: TRBV7-6

DNA: TGCAGTGCTAGAGGTCCGGACCTAGCGGCCTTCACAGATACGCAGTATTTT
CDR3: CSARGPDLAAFTDTQYF
D: TRBD2
J: TRBJ2-3
size: .
length: 17
V: TRBV20-1

DNA: TGCGCCAGCAGCCAAGAACATGGAAACGAGCAGTACTTC
CDR3: CASSQEHGNEQYF
D: .
J: TRBJ2-7
size: many
length: 13
V: TRBV4-3

DNA: TGTGCCAGCAGCTCATCCGGGCCTACCTCCTACGAGCAGTACTTC
CDR3: CASSSSGPTSYEQYF
D: .
J: TRBJ2-7
size: .
length: 15
V: TRBV7-9

DNA: TGCAGTGCCCGGGGGGGCCAAGAGACCCAGTACTTC
CDR3: CSARGGQETQYF
D: TRBD2
J: TRBJ2-5
size: many
length: 12
V: TRBV20-1

DNA: TGTGCCAGCAGAGACAGGGGGCATGGCGAGACCCAGTACTTC
CDR3: CASRDRGHGETQYF
D: TRBD1
J: TRBJ2-5
size: few
length: 14
V: TRBV12-3/TRBV12-4

DNA: TGCAGCGCTAGAAAAGGGATGATGTACACAGATACGCAGTATTTT
CDR3: CSARKGMMYTDTQYF
D: .
J: TRBJ2-3
size: many
length: 15
V: TRBV29-1

DNA: TGTGCCACCCACGGTTGGAACACTGAAGCTTTCTTT
CDR3: CATHGWNTEAFF
D: .
J: TRBJ1-1
size: .
length: 12
V: TRBV6-5

DNA: TGCAGTGCTAGTACGGAGGTCTCTGGAAACACCATATATTTT
CDR3: CSASTEVSGNTIYF
D: .
J: TRBJ1-3
size: .
length: 14
V: TRBV20-1

DNA: TGTGCCAGCAGTTTTGGACAACCTAGCAATCAGCCCCAGCATTTT
CDR3: CASSFGQPSNQPQHF
D: .
J: TRBJ1-5
size: many
length: 15
V: TRBV12-3/TRBV12-4

DNA: TGCGCCAGCAGCCCCAGACGGCACACTGAAGCTTTCTTT
CDR3: CASSPRRHTEAFF
D: .
J: TRBJ1-1
size: few
length: 13
V: TRBV5-1

DNA: TGCAGTGCTAGATCCGACAGTGATACGCAGTATTTT
CDR3: CSARSDSDTQYF
D: .
J: TRBJ2-3
size: .
length: 12
V: TRBV20-1

DNA: TGTGCCAGCAGCTTAGTAGACGCTATCACAGATACGCAGTATTTT
CDR3: CASSLVDAITDTQYF
D: .
J: TRBJ2-3
size: many
length: 15
V: TRBV7-8

DNA: TGTGCCAGCAGCCCATACAGCAATGAGCAGTTCTTC
CDR3: CASSPYSNEQFF
D: .
J: TRBJ2-1
size: many
length: 12
V: TRBV7-6

DNA: TGTGCCAGCAGCCAAGATTCGAGAACTTACAATGAGCAGTTCTTC
CDR3: CASSQDSRTYNEQFF
D: .
J: TRBJ2-1
size: many
length: 15
V: TRBV3-1

DNA: TGTGCCAGCAGCTTAGATGTGACAGGTGAAGCTTTCTTT
CDR3: CASSLDVTGEAFF
D: .
J: TRBJ1-1
size: few
length: 13
V: TRBV11-2

DNA: TGTGCCAGTAACCCAGGCGGAAATCCCATAAATATCACAGATACGCAGTATTTT
CDR3: CASNPGGNPINITDTQYF
D: .
J: TRBJ2-3
size: once
length: 18
V: TRBV19

DNA: TGCGCCAGCAGCTACCGACAGGCGAACACCGGGGAGCTGTTTTTT
CDR3: CASSYRQANTGELFF
D: .
J: TRBJ2-2
size: many
length: 15
V: TRBV5-1

DNA: TGTGCCAGCAGCCACGGGGATAACTACGAGCAGTACTTC
CDR3: CASSHGDNYEQYF
D: .
J: TRBJ2-7
size: many
length: 13
V: TRBV7-6

DNA: TGCGCCAGCAGCCAAGAAGTAAAACTAGCGGAACTCTACGAGCAGTACTTC
CDR3: CASSQEVKLAELYEQYF
D: TRBD2
J: TRBJ2-7
size: .
length: 17
V: TRBV4-3

DNA: TGTGCCAGCAGTTTACCGGACGCAAGGGGTAATTCACCCCTCCACTTT
CDR3: CASSLPDARGNSPLHF
D: .
J: TRBJ1-6
size: many
length: 16
V: TRBV28

DNA: TGTGCCAGCAGCGATGGGACTCGTAGCACAGATACGCAGTATTTT
CDR3: CASSDGTRSTDTQYF
D: .
J: TRBJ2-3
size: many
length: 15
V: TRBV9

DNA: TGTGCCAGCAGCGTAGGCACTACAATGAACACTGAAGCTTTCTTT
CDR3: CASSVGTTMNTEAFF
D: .
J: TRBJ1-1
size: few
length: 15
V: TRBV9

DNA: TGCAGCGTTCGCGGCAGGGCGGGAAATGAGCAGTTCTTC
CDR3: CSVRGRAGNEQFF
D: .
J: TRBJ2-1
size: few
length: 13
V: TRBV29-1

DNA: TGTGCCAGCTCACCTCAATTTGGCCCGAACACCGGGGAGCTGTTTTTT
CDR3: CASSPQFGPNTGELFF
D: .
J: TRBJ2-2
size: few
length: 16
V: TRBV18

DNA: TGTGCCAGCAGTTACCCCAGCAAGACAGGGGCCTACGAGCAGTACTTC
CDR3: CASSYPSKTGAYEQYF
D: TRBD1
J: TRBJ2-7
size: many
length: 16
V: TRBV6-5

DNA: TGTGCCAGCAGCACCCTTAGCGGGGCGGAGACCCAGTACTTC
CDR3: CASSTLSGAETQYF
D: TRBD2
J: TRBJ2-5
size: few
length: 14
V: TRBV7-6

DNA: TGCAGCGTTTCTGATGGGGGCTCTGGAAACACCATATATTTT
CDR3: CSVSDGGSGNTIYF
D: .
J: TRBJ1-3
size: many
length: 14
V: TRBV29-1

DNA: TGCGCCAGCAGCTTGTCGGGGAATCACAATGAGCAGTTCTTC
CDR3: CASSLSGNHNEQFF
D: .
J: TRBJ2-1
size: many
length: 14
V: TRBV5-1

DNA: TGTGCCAGCAGCTGGGTCCCACCGGGGACAGATACGCAGTATTTT
CDR3: CASSWVPPGTDTQYF
D: .
J: TRBJ2-3
size: few
length: 15
V: TRBV9

DNA: TGTGCCAGCAGCCCGCACCAGGGTAGGGCCGGGGAGCTGTTTTTT
CDR3: CASSPHQGRAGELFF
D: .
J: TRBJ2-2
size: few
length: 15
V: TRBV5-5

DNA: TGCAGTGCTATAGAGACCGCCGCGTGGACCCAGTACTTC
CDR3: CSAIETAAWTQYF
D: .
J: TRBJ2-5
size: few
length: 13
V: TRBV20-1

DNA: TGTGCCAGCAGCGTAGTTGGTGGGAGGACTCAAGAGACCCAGTACTTC
CDR3: CASSVVGGRTQETQYF
D: .
J: TRBJ2-5
size: .
length: 16
V: TRBV9

DNA: TGCAGTGCCCTGGTGGGGTCAGAAGAGACCCAGTACTTC
CDR3: CSALVGSEETQYF
D: .
J: TRBJ2-5
size: many
length: 13
V: TRBV20-1

DNA: TGTGCCACCAGCAGAGAACTAGCCCTGCAACCCACCGGGGAGCTGTTTTTT
CDR3: CATSRELALQPTGELFF
D: .
J: TRBJ2-2
size: many
length: 17
V: TRBV15

DNA: TGCAGCGGGGGCACAGGGGACACTGAAGCTTTCTTT
CDR3: CSGGTGDTEAFF
D: TRBD1
J: TRBJ1-1
size: .
length: 12
V: TRBV29-1

DNA: TGTGCCAGCAGTTTAACACAGGGAAACACCATATATTTT
CDR3: CASSLTQGNTIYF
D: .
J: TRBJ1-3
size: many
length: 13
V: TRBV12-3/TRBV12-4

DNA: TGTGCCAGCAGATTGAACGGGGAAGATACGCAGTATTTT
CDR3: CASRLNGEDTQYF
D: .
J: TRBJ2-3
size: .
length: 13
V: TRBV5-6

DNA: TGCGCCAGCAGCTTAGGCGGTTCCCCCGGGGAGCTGTTTTTT
CDR3: CASSLGGSPGELFF
D: .
J: TRBJ2-2
size: many
length: 14
V: TRBV5-1

DNA: TGTGCCAGCAGTTACCATCTCTTTCCGGGGAGGGATAATTCACCCCTCCACTTT
CDR3: CASSYHLFPGRDNSPLHF
D: .
J: TRBJ1-6
size: .
length: 18
V: TRBV6-5